The T cell receptor beta chain described here comes from a study of T cells after yellow fever vaccination. Study details: Low-cell-number fractions underwent preparation using SMART-Seq v4 Ultra Low Input.

Via MiXCR, TCRdb re-called the 5' RACE reads, giving one row per CDR3 protein. The sample lists 500,000 to 700,000 distinct CDR3 sequences; 19% were seen once. This clonotype turned up a few times. Material: PBMCs, obtained 15 days after the yellow fever booster vaccination. This clonotype originated in a man aged 25 to 40 who received the YFV17D yellow fever vaccine.

The DNA of the CDR3 is TGTGCCAGCAGCTTGTTTCCTAGCGGGGACACCATGTTCACCGGGGAGCTGTTTTTT. Translating gives CASSLFPSGDTMFTGELFF. This chain joins TRBV5-4 and TRBJ2-2, with 9 bases fitting TRBD2. The CDR3 sequence is 19 residues long. V dropped 1 base and J dropped 4; count of bases not matched to a gene: 14. The germline CDR1 and CDR2 sequences are SGHNT and YYREEE (reference sequence). The whole variable domain, filled in from reference TRBV5-4 and TRBJ2-2, reads ETGVTQSPTHLIKTRGQQVTLRCSSQSGHNTVSWYQQALGQGPQFIFQYYREEENGRGNFPPRFSGLQFPNYSSELNVNALELDDSALYLCASSLFPSGDTMFTGELFFGEGSRLTVL.